This T cell receptor (beta chain) was sequenced during a study of CD8+ T cells in alopecia areata. The wider study: Affected scalp percentage set treated patients' severity scores.

The treatment was: oral pan-JAK inhibitor, 5-10 mg twice daily. Study conclusions and caveats: Affected scalp, especially in alopecia totalis/universalis, had a higher clonality than normal scalp did. Scalp sequencing also captures normal skin's resident alphabeta T cells. There were many expanded lesional clones persisting in scalp and blood during tofacitinib.

Sequencing relied on a cDNA template that was reverse transcribed from extracted RNA. Assay used: immunoSEQ multiplex PCR; TCRdb lists only in-frame clones, some missing. This table has about 190,000 clones, roughly 64% appearing once. On this clone itself: Antigen unknown.

Germline-derived CDR1 and CDR2 are MNHEY and SMNVEV (reference sequence). The CDR3 consists of 16 residues. V lost 0 bases and J lost 1, with 12 bases in between. This chain joins TRBV27 and TRBJ1-1, with D uncertain. Here the sequenced sample was CD8+ T cells sorted from blood, taken at week 24, from a patient treated with tofacitinib. This TCR was recovered from a human donor with alopecia areata. The CDR3 spells CASSLSAGAWNTEAFF. As DNA, the CDR3 is TGTGCCAGCAGTTTATCTGCAGGCGCCTGGAACACTGAAGCTTTCTTT.